The 2 T cell receptor beta chains below come from one sample, sequenced in a study of cytomegalovirus exposure and HLA in healthy donors. Only in-frame clones appear in the TCRdb table, and some are missing; sequencing was by immunoSEQ multiplex PCR. This sample yields some 54,000 clones, of which roughly 90% are seen a single time; more than 2.5% belongs to the top ten. The specimen sequenced was PBMCs. The receptors here all came from a man between 18 and 29 years old in good health and CMV-seronegative.

The chain employs TRBV10-3 and TRBJ2-1, with 10 bases fitting TRBD2. Looked up from germline, CDR1 is ENHRY and CDR2 is SYGVKD. Unmatched junction bases numbered 6, after V lost 6 bases and J lost 7 bases. This CDR3 region has 14 residues. CDR3 in DNA: TGTGCCATCAGCCGAGCGGGAGGGAGGAATGAGCAGTTCTTC. It codes for CAISRAGGRNEQFF.

The chain combines TRBV9 with TRBJ2-7, with 9 positions matching TRBD2. Germline loops: CDR1 SGDLS, CDR2 YYNGEE. J lost 3 bases, V lost 4 bases, and 11 bases had no gene match. The CDR3 spans 16 residues. The CDR3 loop reads CASSPRLADGDYEQYF. The DNA of the CDR3 is TGTGCCAGCAGCCCCCGACTAGCGGACGGTGACTACGAGCAGTACTTC.